The 13 T cell receptor beta chains listed next were all sequenced from one sample in a study of T cell responses to AZD1222 COVID-19 vaccine. Assay used: immunoSEQ multiplex PCR; TCRdb lists only in-frame clones, some missing. The sample carries approximately 70,000 clones, roughly 80% recorded once. Here the sequenced sample was peripheral blood, taken on day 0 of AZD1222 vaccination. The receptors here all came from an adult in good health.

The V call is TRBV6-5, the J call TRBJ1-2, with TRBD1 as a possible D gene (5 bases). The length of the CDR3 is 16 residues. Trimming pared 2 bases from V and 1 base from J, leaving 14 bases between. Germline V gene data show CDR1 as MNHEY and CDR2 as SVGAGI. The CDR3 loop is CASSYAGTEGNYGYTF. For the CDR3, the DNA is TGTGCCAGCAGTTACGCAGGGACTGAGGGTAACTATGGCTACACCTTC.

The chain links TRBV15 to TRBJ2-7; 9 bases fit TRBD1. V shed 0 bases, J shed 3 bases, and the junction held 0 bases outside the gene matches. This CDR3 comprises 14 residues. The germline V gene has CDR1 LNHNV and CDR2 YYDKDF (reference sequence). The CDR3 loop reads CATSREGQGYEQYF. In nucleotides, the CDR3 is TGTGCCACCAGCAGAGAGGGACAGGGCTACGAGCAGTACTTC.

This clone was found a few times. The chain combines TRBV4-2 with TRBJ1-4; D is uncertain. V dropped 1 base and J dropped 8 bases, with 14 bases sitting between them. The length of the CDR3 is 15 residues. The germline CDR1 and CDR2 sequences are LGHNA and YNFKEQ. The CDR3 loop reads CASSQGSRAMEKLFF. CDR3 DNA sequence: TGTGCCAGCAGCCAAGGGTCTCGGGCAATGGAAAAACTGTTTTTT.

The J gene is TRBJ1-1, the V gene TRBV7-9; TRBD1 matches 8 bases. Trimming took 3 bases from V and 2 from J; bases not matched to a gene: 2. The CDR3 covers 14 residues. Germline loops: CDR1 SEHNR, CDR2 FQNEAQ (reference sequence). The CDR3, as DNA: TGTGCCAGCAGCTTCGACAGGGGCAACACTGAAGCTTTCTTT. It is translated as CASSFDRGNTEAFF.

The gene calls are TRBV11-3 and TRBJ2-7; the D is unclear. Per germline, CDR1 SGHNT and CDR2 YENEEA. The germline V and J ends were trimmed by 8 bases and 7 bases, with 15 bases remaining between them. The CDR3 is 12 amino acids. The CDR3 loop reads CASESRGGEQYF. CDR3 bases: TGTGCCAGCGAATCTCGTGGTGGGGAGCAGTACTTC.

This clone was seen only a few times. The rearrangement joins TRBV9 to TRBJ2-2, with TRBD1 matching 9 bases. The CDR3 length is 15 residues. Germline V gene data show CDR1 as SGDLS and CDR2 as YYNGEE. Germline trimming cut 3 bases from V and 5 bases from J; bases unmatched to any gene: 5. CDR3 sequence: CASSEPGQGTGELFF. The CDR3 DNA is TGTGCCAGCAGCGAACCGGGACAGGGTACCGGGGAGCTGTTTTTT.

This rearrangement joins TRBV25-1 to TRBJ2-7; possibly TRBD1 for D (6 bases). This CDR3 is built from 11 residues. V lost 8 bases and J 3 bases, leaving 8 bases between the germline ends. From germline, CDR1 is MGHDK and CDR2 SYGVNS. CDR3 in DNA: TGTGCCAGCCTACAGGGCTACGAGCAGTACTTC. This translates into CASLQGYEQYF.

The gene calls are TRBV5-1 and TRBJ2-7; D is undetermined. The germline V gene has CDR1 SGHRS and CDR2 YFSETQ. Trimming stripped 3 bases from V and 0 bases from J, with 4 bases between. The CDR3 has 12 residues. As DNA, the CDR3 is TGCGCCAGCAGCTATAGCTCCTACGAGCAGTACTTC. It specifies CASSYSSYEQYF.

This chain connects TRBV10-2 to TRBJ2-2; 7 bases align to TRBD1. CDR1 and CDR2 (germline): WSHSY, SAAADI. The CDR3 sequence is 18 residues long. Trimming removed 3 bases from V and 3 bases from J; junction bases left unmatched: 13. This CDR3 reads CASSDLDMKGAYTGELFF. In nucleotides, the CDR3 is TGCGCCAGCAGTGACCTGGACATGAAGGGGGCCTACACCGGGGAGCTGTTTTTT.

V gene TRBV11-2 combines with J gene TRBJ2-3, with a weak D call TRBD2 (6 bases). The CDR3 covers 16 residues. In germline, CDR1 is SGHAT, CDR2 FQNNGV. Between the trimmed V and J ends, which lost 3 bases and 2 bases, there was a span of 15 bases. CDR3 sequence (DNA): TGTGCCAGCAGCTTCGGCGCGGGGCCCGCCACAGATACGCAGTATTTT. It specifies CASSFGAGPATDTQYF.

The chain carries TRBV2 and TRBJ2-1, with D possibly matching TRBD2 (6 bases). Germline V gene sequence: CDR1 SNHLY, CDR2 FYNNEI. The length of the CDR3 is 16 residues. V was shortened by 6 bases and J by 8 bases, with 23 bases between the two germline ends. As DNA, the CDR3 is TGTGCCAGCAGCGCAAGACTAGTGCGGGCCTCGGATGAGCAGTTCTTC. Its translation: CASSARLVRASDEQFF.

This clone was found once. The rearrangement links TRBV2 to TRBJ1-4; D remains unclear. CDR1 and CDR2 from the germline V gene are SNHLY and FYNNEI. The ends were cut back, 7 bases at V and 0 bases at J, with 12 bases in the middle. This CDR3 spans 15 amino acids. CDR3 sequence: CASKGRTATNEKLFF. CDR3 sequence (DNA): TGTGCCAGCAAGGGCCGAACTGCAACTAATGAAAAACTGTTTTTT.

CDR3 in DNA: TGTGCCTGGACCGAGGAGACAGTTGGAAACACCATATATTTT. The encoded protein is CAWTEETVGNTIYF. The V gene is TRBV30, the J gene TRBJ1-3; D possibly corresponds to TRBD1 (5 bases). The germline V gene encodes CDR1 GTSNPN and CDR2 SVGIG (reference sequence). Trimming removed 4 bases at V and 3 bases at J, with 13 bases between. The CDR3 loop spans 14 amino acids. Together with reference TRBV30 and TRBJ1-3, the CDR3 gives the full variable domain: SQTIHQWPATLVQPVGSPLSLECTVEGTSNPNLYWYRQAAGRGLQLLFYSVGIGQISSEVPQNLSASRPQDRQFILSSKKLLLSDSGFYLCAWTEETVGNTIYFGEGSWLTVV.